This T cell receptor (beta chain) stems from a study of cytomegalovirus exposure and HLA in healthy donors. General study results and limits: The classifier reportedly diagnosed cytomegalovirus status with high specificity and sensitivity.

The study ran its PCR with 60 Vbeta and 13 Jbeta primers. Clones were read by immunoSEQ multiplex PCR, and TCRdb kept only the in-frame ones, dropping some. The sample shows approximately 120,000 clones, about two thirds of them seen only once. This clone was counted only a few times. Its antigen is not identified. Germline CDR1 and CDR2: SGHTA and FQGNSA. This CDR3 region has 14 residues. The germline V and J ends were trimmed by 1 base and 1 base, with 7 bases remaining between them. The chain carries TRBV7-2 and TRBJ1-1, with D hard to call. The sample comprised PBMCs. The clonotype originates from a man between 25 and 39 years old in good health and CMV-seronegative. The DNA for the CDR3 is TGTGCCAGCAGCTTAGGATGGCCGAACACTGAAGCTTTCTTT. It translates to CASSLGWPNTEAFF.